The 23 T cell receptor beta chains in this list originate from one sample, sequenced in a study of cytomegalovirus exposure and HLA in healthy donors. Primers: 60 Vbeta forward and 13 Jbeta reverse. Assay used: immunoSEQ multiplex PCR; TCRdb lists only in-frame clones, some missing. The sample yields over 150,000 clones, about 82% seen once. The sequenced material came from PBMCs. All receptors derive from a woman between 45 and 60 years old in good health and CMV-seropositive.

The rearrangement uses TRBV5-1 and TRBJ1-3; D is ambiguous. CDR1 SGHRS and CDR2 YFSETQ come from the germline V gene. The CDR3 contains 13 residues. Trimming cost V 5 bases and J 4 bases, with 10 bases left between them. CDR3 sequence (DNA): TGCGCCAGCAGGGCGACTCAGGGAAACACCATATATTTT. Amino acid sequence: CASRATQGNTIYF.

The V call is TRBV13, the J call TRBJ2-3; 7 nucleotides align to TRBD1. The ends lost 2 bases at V and 2 bases at J; junction bases unmatched: 4. The CDR3 runs to 15 residues. Germline CDR1 PRHDT, CDR2 FYEKMQ (reference sequence). CDR3 in amino acids: CASSLRTGDTDTQYF. CDR3 bases: TGTGCCAGCAGCTTACGAACAGGGGACACAGATACGCAGTATTTT.

The J gene is TRBJ1-1, the V gene TRBV6-6; D not resolved. V was trimmed by 6 bases and J by 7 bases, leaving 6 bases between them. Germline CDR1 and CDR2: MNHNY and SVGAGI (reference sequence). The CDR3 has 10 amino acids. The CDR3 spells CASRTFEAFF. CDR3 bases: TGTGCCAGCAGGACTTTTGAAGCTTTCTTT.

The rearrangement uses TRBV18 and TRBJ1-4; 9 bases align to TRBD1. The CDR3 consists of 15 residues. Germline trimming cut 3 bases from V and 3 bases from J; bases unmatched to any gene: 2. Germline CDR1 and CDR2: KGHSH and LQKENI. CDR3 nucleotide sequence: TGTGCCAGCTCACCTGGACAGGGGCCTAATGAAAAACTGTTTTTT. Its protein product is CASSPGQGPNEKLFF.

The rearrangement links TRBV6-5 to TRBJ1-1, with D tentatively TRBD1 (5 bases). Trimming pared 6 bases from V and 0 bases from J, leaving 14 bases between. The CDR3 length is 15 residues. Germline V gene lookup returns CDR1 MNHEY and CDR2 SVGAGI. CDR3 bases: TGTGCCAGCAGCCACCTACAGGAACTGAACACTGAAGCTTTCTTT. This codes for CASSHLQELNTEAFF.

The chain employs TRBV9 and TRBJ1-3, with D maybe TRBD1 (6 bases). Trimming pared 4 bases from V and 0 bases from J, leaving 14 bases between. This CDR3 is built from 16 residues. Germline V gene sequence: CDR1 SGDLS, CDR2 YYNGEE. In DNA form, the CDR3 reads TGTGCCAGCAGCCCCCAGGACAGATACTCTGGAAACACCATATATTTT. This codes for CASSPQDRYSGNTIYF.

The rearrangement joins TRBV2 to TRBJ2-1; 10 bases map to TRBD2. The CDR3 spans 16 residues. V dropped 3 bases and J dropped 8; count of bases not matched to a gene: 10. Germline-derived CDR1 and CDR2 are SNHLY and FYNNEI. The CDR3 DNA sequence: TGTGCCAGCAGTGATGGTAGGCTAGCGGGAGTGGATGAGCAGTTCTTC. Protein: CASSDGRLAGVDEQFF.

The gene calls are TRBV16 and TRBJ2-7; D is ambiguous. This CDR3 region has 12 residues. Germline CDR1 reads KGHSY; CDR2 reads FQNENV. Trimming removed 0 bases from V and 5 bases from J, with 5 bases in between. The CDR3 spells CASSQSGDEQYF. The DNA for the CDR3 is TGTGCCAGCAGCCAATCGGGCGACGAGCAGTACTTC.

The V call is TRBV11-2, the J call TRBJ2-7; TRBD2 is a possible D gene (6 bases). Trimming cost V 1 base and J 8 bases, with 9 bases left between them. Looked up from germline, CDR1 is SGHAT and CDR2 is FQNNGV. The CDR3 runs to 12 residues. The CDR3 bases are TGTGCCAGCAGCTTAGTTGGAGGGAAGCAGTACTTC. Protein: CASSLVGGKQYF.

The chain is built from TRBV7-2 and TRBJ2-7; D is undetermined. CDR1 is SGHTA, CDR2 FQGNSA, per germline. The CDR3 has 16 residues. V lost 5 bases and J lost 6, with 23 bases in between. The chain's CDR3 is CASSPAPSRSFGEQYF. The CDR3 DNA reads TGTGCCAGCAGCCCCGCCCCTTCAAGGAGTTTCGGCGAGCAGTACTTC.

The DNA of the CDR3 is TGTGCCAGCAGTTACTTTCCCAGGTCCGATCAGCCCCAGCATTTT. This translates into CASSYFPRSDQPQHF. V usage is TRBV6-6 and J usage is TRBJ1-5; no definite D call. CDR3 size: 15 residues. Germline V gene data show CDR1 as MNHNY and CDR2 as SVGAGI (reference sequence). V shed 1 base and J shed 5 bases, with 12 bases lying between them.

The chain recombines TRBV10-3 with TRBJ1-2; TRBD1 agrees at 8 bases. V dropped 6 bases and J dropped 3; count of bases not matched to a gene: 6. The CDR3 extends over 14 amino acids. In germline, CDR1 is ENHRY, CDR2 SYGVKD. The CDR3 sequence is CAIRADRGDYGYTF. The CDR3 coding sequence is TGTGCCATCAGGGCTGACAGGGGAGACTATGGCTACACCTTC.

The chain joins TRBV9 to TRBJ2-5; 7 nucleotides agree with TRBD1. CDR1 is SGDLS, CDR2 YYNGEE, per germline. V gave up 2 bases and J gave up 0 bases; unmatched junction bases: 7. CDR3 length: 16 residues. The CDR3 loop is CASSVRTGRYQETQYF. The CDR3 DNA reads TGTGCCAGCAGCGTTCGGACAGGCAGGTACCAAGAGACCCAGTACTTC.

The V and J genes are TRBV15 and TRBJ2-1; tentative D call: TRBD2 (6 bases). The CDR3 consists of 16 residues. V lost 6 bases and J lost 3, with 18 bases in between. Germline-derived CDR1 and CDR2 are LNHNV and YYDKDF (reference sequence). CDR3 in amino acids: CATRKTGTGNYNEQFF. CDR3 DNA sequence: TGTGCCACCAGAAAAACCGGGACTGGGAACTACAATGAGCAGTTCTTC.

V is TRBV29-1 and J is TRBJ1-4; D perhaps matches TRBD1 (5 bases). Trimming removed 6 bases at V and 7 bases at J, with 15 bases between. CDR3 length: 13 residues. CDR1 SQVTM and CDR2 ANQGSEA come from the germline V gene. The CDR3 DNA reads as TGCAGCGTACAAGGGGACTCGGGTGAAAAACTGTTTTTT. Amino acid sequence: CSVQGDSGEKLFF.

The chain is built from TRBV7-8 and TRBJ1-5, with a possible D match to TRBD1 (6 bases). This CDR3 contains 14 residues. The V and J ends lost 5 bases and 7 bases respectively, with 15 bases between them. Germline values: CDR1 SGHVS, CDR2 FQNEAQ. The CDR3 region is CASSAQGSGQPQHF. As DNA, the CDR3 is TGTGCCAGCAGCGCACAGGGCTCGGGGCAGCCCCAGCATTTT.

Points on this clone: An end of the junction does not agree with germline; a read error may underlie this. This rearrangement joins TRBV7-7 to TRBJ2-5, with 9 bases matching TRBD1. The length of the CDR3 is 16 residues. CDR1 is SSHAT and CDR2 is FNYEAQ in the germline V gene (reference sequence). The DNA for the CDR3 is TGTGCTAGCAGCTTCCGAACGAGGACAGGGGCTGAGACCCAGTACTTC. Protein product: CASSFRTRTGAETQYF.

This clone was picked up one time. The J gene is TRBJ2-5, the V gene TRBV5-1, with D perhaps matching TRBD1 (5 bases). The DNA end favors TRBJ2-7, so the J call may be wrong. Germline values: CDR1 SGHRS, CDR2 YFSETQ. The CDR3 totals 12 residues. CDR3 nucleotides: TGCGCCAGCAGCTTGGAGGGGTACGAGCAGTACTTC. It translates to CASSLEGYEQYF.

This clone appeared once. The CDR3 protein is CASSRTGTEQYF. The DNA of the CDR3 is TGTGCCAGCAGCCGGACAGGGACCGAGCAGTACTTC. This chain uses TRBV5-4 with TRBJ2-7, with TRBD1 identical over 8 bases. Germline CDR1 and CDR2: SGHNT and YYREEE (reference sequence). V gave up 4 bases and J gave up 6 bases; unmatched junction bases: 3. There are 12 residues in the CDR3. Complete variable domain (other parts from reference TRBV5-4 and TRBJ2-7): ETGVTQSPTHLIKTRGQQVTLRCSSQSGHNTVSWYQQALGQGPQFIFQYYREEENGRGNFPPRFSGLQFPNYSSELNVNALELDDSALYLCASSRTGTEQYFGPGTRLTVT.

The chain employs TRBV9 and TRBJ1-2, with D tentatively TRBD1 (6 bases). The germline CDR1 and CDR2 sequences are SGDLS and YYNGEE. Trimming left V 4 bases short and J 7 bases short, with 14 bases between. The CDR3 is 13 amino acids. The chain's CDR3 is CASSPSGGAGYTF. CDR3 coding DNA: TGTGCCAGCAGCCCGAGTGGGGGGGCTGGCTACACCTTC.

V gene TRBV28 combines with J gene TRBJ2-1; 13 positions agree with TRBD2. The V and J ends lost 5 bases and 3 bases, in that order; junction bases with no gene match: 10. The length of the CDR3 is 18 residues. From germline, CDR1 is MDHEN and CDR2 SYDVKM. The CDR3 DNA is TGTGCCAGCAGTGATTCGTTGACTAGCGGGGGGTACTACAATGAGCAGTTCTTC. Residues: CASSDSLTSGGYYNEQFF.

The chain employs TRBV6-6 and TRBJ1-2, with 9 bases that match TRBD1. CDR1 and CDR2 (germline): MNHNY, SVGAGI (reference sequence). Unmatched junction bases numbered 7, after V lost 6 bases and J lost 2 bases. There are 15 residues in the CDR3. The CDR3: CASSYPGQGNYGYTF. For the CDR3, the DNA is TGTGCCAGCAGCTACCCAGGACAGGGGAACTATGGCTACACCTTC.

V is TRBV5-1 and J is TRBJ2-7; 9 bases align to TRBD2. Germline CDR1 SGHRS, CDR2 YFSETQ. V gave up 0 bases and J gave up 3 bases; unmatched junction bases: 4. The CDR3 length is 15 residues. CDR3 sequence: CASSLVSGGNYEQYF. The CDR3 region has the DNA TGCGCCAGCAGCTTGGTCAGCGGGGGGAACTACGAGCAGTACTTC.